A single T cell receptor (beta chain) is shown here with its context. Its target is not known. This sample was included in a study of OX40 agonist ivuxolimab in advanced cancers. Study background: As their treatment, patients were administered ivuxolimab, an agonistic anti-OX40 (CD134) antibody. Under the entry rules, prior anti-PD-1, anti-PD-L1 or anti-CTLA-4 therapy was allowed, and roughly 39% had some. Three dose-escalation patients had partial responses: one with hepatocellular carcinoma and two with cutaneous melanoma. Findings and caveats of the study: Nonresponders, in some cases, also had low normalized T-cell clonal expansion.

V was pared by 3 bases and J by 2 bases, with 6 bases of the junction left unmatched. Germline-derived CDR1 and CDR2 are SQVTM and ANQGSEA. This CDR3 has 14 residues. Sequencing used immunoSEQ multiplex PCR; TCRdb keeps in-frame clones, though not all of them. The sample yields under 25,000 clones, approximately 78% seen once. The TCR sequence derives from an adult with an advanced solid tumor such as melanoma, head and neck, liver or kidney cancer. Sequencing was performed on CD4+ or CD8+ T cells sorted from blood, taken in a trial of the OX40 agonist ivuxolimab. The genes are TRBV29-1 and TRBJ1-1, with 7 nucleotides matching TRBD1. In DNA form, the CDR3 reads TGCAGCGTTGAGGTAGGGACAGCTAACACTGAAGCTTTCTTT. Its protein product is CSVEVGTANTEAFF.